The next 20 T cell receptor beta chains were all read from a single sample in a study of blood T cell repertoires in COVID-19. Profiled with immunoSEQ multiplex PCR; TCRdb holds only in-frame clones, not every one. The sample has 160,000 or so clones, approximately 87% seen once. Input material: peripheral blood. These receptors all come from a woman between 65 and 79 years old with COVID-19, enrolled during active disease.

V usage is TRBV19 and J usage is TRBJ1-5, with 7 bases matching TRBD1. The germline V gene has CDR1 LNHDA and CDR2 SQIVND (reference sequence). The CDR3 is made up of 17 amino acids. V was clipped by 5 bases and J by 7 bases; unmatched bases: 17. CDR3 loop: CASSPRGPRQGGQPQHF. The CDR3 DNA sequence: TGTGCCAGTAGTCCCCGAGGCCCGAGACAGGGCGGGCAGCCCCAGCATTTT.

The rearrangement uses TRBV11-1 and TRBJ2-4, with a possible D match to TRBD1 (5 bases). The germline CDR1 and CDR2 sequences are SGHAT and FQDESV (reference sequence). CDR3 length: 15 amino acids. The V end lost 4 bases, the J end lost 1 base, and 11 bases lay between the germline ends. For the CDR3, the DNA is TGTGCCAGCAGCTCCCCCTCAGGGGCCAAAAACATTCAGTACTTC. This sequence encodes CASSSPSGAKNIQYF.

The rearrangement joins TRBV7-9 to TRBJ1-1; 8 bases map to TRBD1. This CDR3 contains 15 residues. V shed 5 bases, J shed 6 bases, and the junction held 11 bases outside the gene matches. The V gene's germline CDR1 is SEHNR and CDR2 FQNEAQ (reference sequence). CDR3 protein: CASSAPEQGVAEAFF. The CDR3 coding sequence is TGTGCCAGCAGCGCCCCAGAACAGGGGGTTGCTGAAGCTTTCTTT.

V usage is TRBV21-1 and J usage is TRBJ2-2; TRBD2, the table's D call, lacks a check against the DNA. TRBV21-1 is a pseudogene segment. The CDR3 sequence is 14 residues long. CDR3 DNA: TGTGCCAGCCCACTAGGAGGGGCGGGCGGGGAGCTGTTTTTT. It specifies CASPLGGAGGELFF.

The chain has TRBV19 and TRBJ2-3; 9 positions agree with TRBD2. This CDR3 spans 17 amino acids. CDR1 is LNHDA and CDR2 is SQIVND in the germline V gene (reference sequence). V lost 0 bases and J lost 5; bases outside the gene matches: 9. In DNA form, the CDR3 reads TGTGCCAGTAGTATAGATCCCCAGCGGGGGGCGGGAGATACGCAGTATTTT. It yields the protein CASSIDPQRGAGDTQYF.

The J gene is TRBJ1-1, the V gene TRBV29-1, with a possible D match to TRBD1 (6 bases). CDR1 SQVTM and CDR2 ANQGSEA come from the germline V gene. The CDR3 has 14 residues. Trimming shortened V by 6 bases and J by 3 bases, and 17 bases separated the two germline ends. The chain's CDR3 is CSVIRDIVDTEAFF. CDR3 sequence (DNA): TGCAGCGTAATCCGGGACATTGTGGACACTGAAGCTTTCTTT.

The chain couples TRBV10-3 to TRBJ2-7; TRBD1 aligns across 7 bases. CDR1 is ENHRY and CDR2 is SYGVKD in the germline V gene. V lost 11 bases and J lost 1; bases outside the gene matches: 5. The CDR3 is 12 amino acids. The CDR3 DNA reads TGTGCCGCCGGGACAGATTCCTACGAGCAGTACTTC. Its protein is CAAGTDSYEQYF.

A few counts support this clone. The CDR3 spells CASSLGQGREAFF. As DNA, the CDR3 is TGTGCCAGCAGTCTGGGACAGGGGCGTGAAGCTTTCTTT. The chain couples TRBV6-5 to TRBJ1-1, with TRBD1 matching 10 bases. This CDR3 is built from 13 residues. J gave up 7 bases and V 5 bases, and 4 bases lay outside the gene matches. Germline V CDR1 and CDR2: MNHEY, SVGAGI.

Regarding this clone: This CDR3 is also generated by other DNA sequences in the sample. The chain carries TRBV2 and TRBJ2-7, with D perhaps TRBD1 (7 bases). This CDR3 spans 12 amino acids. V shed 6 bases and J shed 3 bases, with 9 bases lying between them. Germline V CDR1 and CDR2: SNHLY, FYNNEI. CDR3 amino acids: CASRQGGYEQYF. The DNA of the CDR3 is TGTGCCAGCAGGCAGGGGGGCTACGAGCAGTACTTC.

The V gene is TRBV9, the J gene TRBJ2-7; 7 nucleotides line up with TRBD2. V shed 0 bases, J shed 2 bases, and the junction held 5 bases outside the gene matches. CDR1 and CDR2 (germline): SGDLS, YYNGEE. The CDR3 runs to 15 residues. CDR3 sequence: CASSVDGGSAYEQYF. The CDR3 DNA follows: TGTGCCAGCAGCGTAGACGGGGGGTCCGCCTACGAGCAGTACTTC.

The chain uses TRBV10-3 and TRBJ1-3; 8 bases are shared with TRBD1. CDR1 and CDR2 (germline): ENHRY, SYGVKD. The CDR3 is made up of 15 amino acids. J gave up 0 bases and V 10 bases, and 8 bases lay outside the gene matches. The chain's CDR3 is CATKTGGYSGNTIYF. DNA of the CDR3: TGTGCCACCAAAACAGGGGGGTACTCTGGAAACACCATATATTTT.

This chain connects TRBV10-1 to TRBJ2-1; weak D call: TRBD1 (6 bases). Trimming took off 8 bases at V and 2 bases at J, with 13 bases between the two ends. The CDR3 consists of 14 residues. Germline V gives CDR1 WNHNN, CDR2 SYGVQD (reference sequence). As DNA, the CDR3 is TGCGCCAGCCCGAGGGGGTTTCCCTACAATGAGCAGTTCTTC. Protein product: CASPRGFPYNEQFF.

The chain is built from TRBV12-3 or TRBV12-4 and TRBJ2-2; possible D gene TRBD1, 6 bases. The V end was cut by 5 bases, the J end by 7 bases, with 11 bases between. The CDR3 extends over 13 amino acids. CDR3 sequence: CASSPQGSGELFF. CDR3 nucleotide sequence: TGTGCCAGCAGTCCCCAGGGGAGCGGGGAGCTGTTTTTT.

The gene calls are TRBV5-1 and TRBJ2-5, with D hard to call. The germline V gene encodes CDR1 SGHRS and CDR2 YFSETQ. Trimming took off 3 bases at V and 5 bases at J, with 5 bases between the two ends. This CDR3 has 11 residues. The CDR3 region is CASSSSETQYF. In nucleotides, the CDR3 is TGCGCCAGCAGCTCTTCTGAGACCCAGTACTTC.

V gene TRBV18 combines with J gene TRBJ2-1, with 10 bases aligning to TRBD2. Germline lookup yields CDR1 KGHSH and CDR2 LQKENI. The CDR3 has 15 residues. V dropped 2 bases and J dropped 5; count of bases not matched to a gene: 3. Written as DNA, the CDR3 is TGTGCCAGCTCACCAGGACTAGCGGACGACAATGAGCAGTTCTTC. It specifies CASSPGLADDNEQFF.

CDR3 residues: CASTLPGDGYTF. In DNA, the CDR3 is TGTGCCAGCACCCTCCCCGGGGATGGCTACACCTTC. The chain employs TRBV28 and TRBJ1-2; D gene ambiguous. Germline assignment: CDR1 MDHEN and CDR2 SYDVKM. Between the trimmed V and J ends, which lost 7 bases and 6 bases, there was a span of 12 bases. This CDR3 spans 12 amino acids.

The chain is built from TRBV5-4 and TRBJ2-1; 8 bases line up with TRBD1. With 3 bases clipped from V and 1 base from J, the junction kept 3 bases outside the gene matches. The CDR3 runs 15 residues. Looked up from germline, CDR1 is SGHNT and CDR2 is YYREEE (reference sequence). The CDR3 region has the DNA TGTGCCAGCAGCTCACAGGGGGGATCCTACAATGAGCAGTTCTTC. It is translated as CASSSQGGSYNEQFF.

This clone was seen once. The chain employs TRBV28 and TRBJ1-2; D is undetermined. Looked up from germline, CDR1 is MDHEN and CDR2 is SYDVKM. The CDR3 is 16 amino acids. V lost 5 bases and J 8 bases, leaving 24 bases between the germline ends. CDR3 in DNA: TGTGCCAGCAGTCCCCCCATCTCGATAATCACTCGAGGCTACACCTTC. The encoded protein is CASSPPISIITRGYTF.

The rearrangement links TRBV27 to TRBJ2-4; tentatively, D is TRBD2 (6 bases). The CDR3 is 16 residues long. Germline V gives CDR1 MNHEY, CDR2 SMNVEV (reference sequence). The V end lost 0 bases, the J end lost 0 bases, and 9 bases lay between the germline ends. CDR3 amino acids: CASSLSGGLAKNIQYF. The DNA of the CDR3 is TGTGCCAGCAGTTTATCGGGGGGTCTAGCCAAAAACATTCAGTACTTC.

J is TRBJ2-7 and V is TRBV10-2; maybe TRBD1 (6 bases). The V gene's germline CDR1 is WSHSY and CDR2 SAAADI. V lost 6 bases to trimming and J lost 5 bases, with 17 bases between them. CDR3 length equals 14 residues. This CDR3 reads CASSPQGTTHEQYF. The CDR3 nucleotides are TGCGCCAGCAGCCCGCAGGGGACGACCCACGAGCAGTACTTC.